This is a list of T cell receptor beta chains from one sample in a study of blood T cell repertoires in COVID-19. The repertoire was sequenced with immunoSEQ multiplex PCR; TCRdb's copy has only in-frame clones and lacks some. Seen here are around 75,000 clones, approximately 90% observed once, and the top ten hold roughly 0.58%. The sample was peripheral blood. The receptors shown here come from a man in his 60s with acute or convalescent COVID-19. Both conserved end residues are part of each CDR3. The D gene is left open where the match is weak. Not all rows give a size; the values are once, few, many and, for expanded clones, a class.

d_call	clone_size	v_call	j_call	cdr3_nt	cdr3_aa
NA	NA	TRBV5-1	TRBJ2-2	TGCGCCAGCAGCTTGATGCGGGGTGCGAACACCGGGGAGCTGTTTTTT	CASSLMRGANTGELFF
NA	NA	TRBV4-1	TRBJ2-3	TGCGCCAGCAGCCAATTGGGCCTAAGTAGCACAGATACGCAGTATTTT	CASSQLGLSSTDTQYF
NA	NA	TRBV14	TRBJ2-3	TGTGCCAGCAGCCGGGGTAGCGGAGCCCTCATGCATACGCAGTATTTT	CASSRGSGALMHTQYF
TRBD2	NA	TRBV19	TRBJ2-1	TGTGCCAGTTCTCCGGGACTAGGAGTCTCGGCCAATGAGCAGTTCTTC	CASSPGLGVSANEQFF
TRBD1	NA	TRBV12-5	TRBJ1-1	TGTGCTAGTGGTTCCGGGACAGGGGGCACCACTGAAGCTTTCTTT	CASGSGTGGTTEAFF
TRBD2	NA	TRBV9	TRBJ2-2	TGTGCCAGCAGCGCAGGACTAGTAGTCCTCGGGGAGCTGTTTTTT	CASSAGLVVLGELFF
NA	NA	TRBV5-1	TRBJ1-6	TGCGCCAGCAGCTTGGAAGCAGGGCTGAAATCACCCCTCCACTTT	CASSLEAGLKSPLHF
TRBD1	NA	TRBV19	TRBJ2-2	TGTGCCAGTAGCCAAACAAACAGGGGTGGCGGGGAGCTGTTTTTT	CASSQTNRGGGELFF
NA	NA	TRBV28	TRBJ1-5	TGTGCCAGCAGTTTATCCGGGGGACCCAATCAGCCCCAGCATTTT	CASSLSGGPNQPQHF
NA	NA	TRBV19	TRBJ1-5	TGTGCCAGCGGTGGACAGAGCAATCAGCCCCAGCATTTT	CASGGQSNQPQHF
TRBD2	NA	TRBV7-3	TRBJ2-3	TGTGCCAGCAGGCGGGGGGGCCCAGATACGCAGTATTTT	CASRRGGPDTQYF
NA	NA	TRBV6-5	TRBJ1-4	TGTGCCAGCAGTTACTCAGCGGCCTCTTGGGAAAAACTGTTTTTT	CASSYSAASWEKLFF
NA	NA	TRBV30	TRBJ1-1	TGTGCCTGGTCCCCGGTTGGGGGGAAAGCTTTCTTT	CAWSPVGGKAFF
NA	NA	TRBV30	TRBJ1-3	TGTGCCTGGAGTGGCGGGGAAGGTAGAAACACCATATATTTT	CAWSGGEGRNTIYF
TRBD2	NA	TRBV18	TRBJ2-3	TGTGCCAGCTCATACTTACTAGCGGGGTCCAGCACAGATACGCAGTATTTT	CASSYLLAGSSTDTQYF
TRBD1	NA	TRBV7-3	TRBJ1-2	TGTGCCAGCAGCTACACAGGGGGCGCCGGCGGCTACACCTTC	CASSYTGGAGGYTF
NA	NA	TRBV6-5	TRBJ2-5	TGTGCCAGCAGCATAGTCGCAGAGACCCAGTACTTC	CASSIVAETQYF
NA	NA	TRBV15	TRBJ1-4	TGTGCCACCAGCAGAGACAGGGGAAATGAAAAACTGTTTTTT	CATSRDRGNEKLFF
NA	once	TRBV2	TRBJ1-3	TGTGCCAGCAGTTTTCCCAGGGACTCTGGAAACACCATATATTTT	CASSFPRDSGNTIYF
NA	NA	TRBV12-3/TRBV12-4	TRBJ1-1	TGTGCCAGCAGTTTAGCACAGGGCACTGAAGCTTTCTTT	CASSLAQGTEAFF
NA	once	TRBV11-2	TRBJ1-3	TGTGCCAGCGGCCGGGTCTCTGGAAACACCATATATTTT	CASGRVSGNTIYF
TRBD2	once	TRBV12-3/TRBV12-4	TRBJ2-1	TGTGCCAGCAGTTCTAGCGGGGAGCAGTTCTTC	CASSSSGEQFF
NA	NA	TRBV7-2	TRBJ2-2	TGTGCCAGCAGCTCAACAGACGTCGGGGAGCTGTTTTTT	CASSSTDVGELFF
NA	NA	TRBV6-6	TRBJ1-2	TGTGCCAGCAGTTACGGGCAGGGTTCCGACTATGGCTACACCTTC	CASSYGQGSDYGYTF
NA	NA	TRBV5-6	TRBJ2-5	TGTGCCAGCAGGTTCGGAGGGCGCGGGGAGACCCAGTACTTC	CASRFGGRGETQYF
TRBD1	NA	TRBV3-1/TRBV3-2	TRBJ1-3	TGTGCCAGCAGCCAGGCTCCCCAGGGGGGCGGATCCAATATTAAGGGCTCTGGAAACACCATATATTTT	CASSQAPQGGGSNIKGSGNTIYF
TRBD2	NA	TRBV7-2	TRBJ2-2	TGTGCCAGCAGCTCCAACTTATTAGCGGGAGGGCCCACCGGGGAGCTGTTTTTT	CASSSNLLAGGPTGELFF
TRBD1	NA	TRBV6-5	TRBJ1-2	TGTGCCAGCACCCAAGGACAGGGAAATAACTATGGCTACACCTTC	CASTQGQGNNYGYTF
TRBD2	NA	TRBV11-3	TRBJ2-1	TGTGCCAGCAGCTTAGGTGCTAGCGGGCACAATGAGCAGTTCTTC	CASSLGASGHNEQFF
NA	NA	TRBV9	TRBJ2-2	TGTGCCAGCAGCGTATTTTCGGACACCGGGGAGCTGTTTTTT	CASSVFSDTGELFF
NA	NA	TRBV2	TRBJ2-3	TGTGCCAGCAGACCCGGGACACCCTACACAGATACGCAGTATTTT	CASRPGTPYTDTQYF
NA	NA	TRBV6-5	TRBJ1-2	TGTGCCAGCAGTCCCTCGGGAAGGGGAGGGTATGGCTACACCTTC	CASSPSGRGGYGYTF
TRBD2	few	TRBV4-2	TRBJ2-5	TGTGCCAGCAGCCCTCGGGCGGGGGTTCTCCAAGAGACCCAGTACTTC	CASSPRAGVLQETQYF
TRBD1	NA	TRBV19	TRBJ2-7	TGTGCCAGTAGTGGGGACAGGGGGCTCCGTTTGTACTTC	CASSGDRGLRLYF
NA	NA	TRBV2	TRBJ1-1	TGTGCCAGCAGTGAATTGAGGGGAGGCACTGAAGCTTTCTTT	CASSELRGGTEAFF
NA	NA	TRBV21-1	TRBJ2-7	TGTGCCAGCAGCGGGCGACTAGAGCAGTACTTC	CASSGRLEQYF
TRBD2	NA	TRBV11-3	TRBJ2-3	TGTGCCAGCAGCTCAGGACTAGCGGTAGATACGCAGTATTTT	CASSSGLAVDTQYF
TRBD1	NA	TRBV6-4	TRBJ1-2	TGTGCCAGCAGTGAGGACAGGGGCCTTGGCTACACCTTC	CASSEDRGLGYTF
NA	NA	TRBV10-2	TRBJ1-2	TGCGCCAGCCGTGAGGGGAGCTATGGCTACACCTTC	CASREGSYGYTF
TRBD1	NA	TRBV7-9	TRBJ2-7	TGTGCCAGCAGCACGGACAGGGTATACTACGAGCAGTACTTC	CASSTDRVYYEQYF
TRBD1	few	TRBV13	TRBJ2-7	TGTGCCAGCAGCCTCCGACAGGGGGTTCTCGGGCAGTACTTC	CASSLRQGVLGQYF
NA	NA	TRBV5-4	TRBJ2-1	TGTGCCAGCAGCTTGGGGGCAGAGACCTACAATGAGCAGTTCTTC	CASSLGAETYNEQFF
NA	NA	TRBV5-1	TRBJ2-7	TGCGCCAGCAGCTTGGACAGGTTGCTCGAGCAGTACTTC	CASSLDRLLEQYF
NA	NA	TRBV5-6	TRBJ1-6	TGTGCCAGCGAGGAGGGCCCTAATTCACCCCTCCACTTT	CASEEGPNSPLHF
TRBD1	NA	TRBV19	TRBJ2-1	TGTGCCAGTAGTCCCCGGTTAATTACCGGGACAGGGGGGTACAATGAGCAGTTCTTC	CASSPRLITGTGGYNEQFF
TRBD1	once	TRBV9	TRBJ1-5	TGTGCCAGCAGCGTTTACACCGACAGGGAACGCAATCAGCCCCAGCATTTT	CASSVYTDRERNQPQHF
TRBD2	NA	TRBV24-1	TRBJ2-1	TGTGCCACCAGTGATCCAATAGCGGGAGCGGGCAATGAGCAGTTCTTC	CATSDPIAGAGNEQFF
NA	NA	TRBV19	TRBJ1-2	TGTGCCAGTAGGCCGGGCCTCGGAGGAGATGGCTACACCTTC	CASRPGLGGDGYTF
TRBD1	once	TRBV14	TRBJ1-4	TGTGCCAGCAGCCCGCGACAGGGAACTAATGAAAAACTGTTTTTT	CASSPRQGTNEKLFF
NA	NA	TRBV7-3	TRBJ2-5	TGTGCCAGCGGACGGGGTTTCCAAGAGACCCAGTACTTC	CASGRGFQETQYF
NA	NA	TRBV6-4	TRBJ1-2	TGTGCCAGCAGTGAATCGGGGAGTCGCGGCTACACCTTC	CASSESGSRGYTF
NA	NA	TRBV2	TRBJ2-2	TGTGCCAGCAGCCCGGACAGGAACACCGGGGAGCTGTTTTTT	CASSPDRNTGELFF
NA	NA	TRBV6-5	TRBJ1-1	TGTGCCAGCAGTTACTTTACAGGGAACACTGAAGCTTTCTTT	CASSYFTGNTEAFF
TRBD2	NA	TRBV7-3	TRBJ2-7	TGTGCCAGCAGCCTGGGGCCCAGCGGGGGGCCGACCTACGAGCAGTACTTC	CASSLGPSGGPTYEQYF